These 23 T cell receptor beta chains share one sample of origin, sequenced in a study of beta chain features in type 1 diabetes. Reverse transcribing all isolated RNA meant expressed TCRB transcripts were sequenced. The data were produced by immunoSEQ multiplex PCR, yet TCRdb's version contains in-frame clones alone and is incomplete. The table shows 250,000 to 350,000 clones, with less than 15% occurring only once. Input material: central memory CD4+ T cells from blood. The receptor set was obtained from a young man in good health.

This clone was detected a few times. The gene calls are TRBV30 and TRBJ1-2; tentative D call: TRBD1 (5 bases). Germline V gene data show CDR1 as GTSNPN and CDR2 as SVGIG (reference sequence). This CDR3 comprises 13 residues. V was trimmed by 3 bases and J by 6 bases, leaving 14 bases between them. CDR3 nucleotides: TGTGCCTGGAGCAGCTCGCAGGGAAATGGCTACACCTTC. Residues: CAWSSSQGNGYTF.

This clone was seen repeatedly, ten times or more. This chain uses TRBV30 with TRBJ1-5, with 9 bases matching TRBD1. The V gene end was trimmed by 3 bases and the J gene end by 4 bases; junction bases not matched to a gene: 4. This CDR3 spans 14 amino acids. Per germline, CDR1 GTSNPN and CDR2 SVGIG (reference sequence). The CDR3 protein is CAWRGQGGNQPQHF. The CDR3 coding sequence is TGTGCCTGGAGGGGACAGGGTGGGAATCAGCCCCAGCATTTT.

The chain couples TRBV19 to TRBJ2-3; maybe TRBD2 (5 bases). Germline CDR1 and CDR2: LNHDA and SQIVND (reference sequence). The CDR3 is 15 amino acids. Trimming shortened V by 9 bases and J by 2 bases, and 18 bases separated the two germline ends. Here the CDR3 DNA reads TGTGCCAGCCGCCATAGCGCCCACCCCACAGATACGCAGTATTTT. Amino acids: CASRHSAHPTDTQYF.

This chain uses TRBV5-4 with TRBJ2-5, with D possibly TRBD1 on 5 matching bases. Between the trimmed V and J ends, which lost 2 bases and 0 bases, there was a span of 11 bases. The CDR3 spans 15 residues. Germline CDR1 and CDR2: SGHNT and YYREEE (reference sequence). The CDR3, as DNA: TGTGCCAGCAGCTTTGGACAAATGTACCAAGAGACCCAGTACTTC. Its protein is CASSFGQMYQETQYF.

This clone was observed a handful of times. This chain joins TRBV15 and TRBJ2-1; the D is unclear. The germline gives CDR1 LNHNV, CDR2 YYDKDF (reference sequence). The CDR3 loop spans 16 amino acids. Trimming removed 0 bases from V and 2 bases from J, with 11 bases in between. The CDR3 spells CATSRDLGSTYNEQFF. CDR3 DNA: TGTGCCACCAGCAGAGATTTAGGATCTACCTACAATGAGCAGTTCTTC.

The chain combines TRBV29-1 with TRBJ1-1; D is unclear. Trimming pared 6 bases from V and 0 bases from J, leaving 8 bases between. This CDR3 contains 12 residues. Germline loops: CDR1 SQVTM, CDR2 ANQGSEA. The CDR3 reads CSVQTVNTEAFF. The CDR3 DNA reads TGCAGCGTCCAAACGGTGAACACTGAAGCTTTCTTT. The whole variable domain, remainder taken from reference TRBV29-1 and TRBJ1-1, is SAVISQKPSRDICQRGTSLTIQCQVDSQVTMMFWYRQQPGQSLTLIATANQGSEATYESGFVIDKFPISRPNLTFSTLTVSNMSPEDSSIYLCSVQTVNTEAFFGQGTRLTVV.

The rearrangement links TRBV10-3 to TRBJ1-1, with D maybe TRBD1 (5 bases). Germline assignment: CDR1 ENHRY and CDR2 SYGVKD. V was trimmed by 3 bases and J by 9 bases, leaving 14 bases between them. The CDR3 totals 13 residues. CDR3 coding DNA: TGTGCCATCAGTGAACGGGACGGGGAAAAAGCTTTCTTT. Protein product: CAISERDGEKAFF.

The chain couples TRBV18 to TRBJ1-4, with TRBD1 matching 9 bases. The germline gives CDR1 KGHSH, CDR2 LQKENI. The V and J ends lost 3 bases and 7 bases, in that order; junction bases with no gene match: 3. CDR3 length equals 14 residues. The CDR3 region is CASSPGQGLEKLFF. DNA of the CDR3: TGTGCCAGCTCACCGGGACAGGGTCTTGAAAAACTGTTTTTT.

This chain connects TRBV6-6 to TRBJ1-6, with D perhaps matching TRBD1 (5 bases). The germline V gene encodes CDR1 MNHNY and CDR2 SVGAGI (reference sequence). The CDR3 sequence is 13 residues long. Trimming removed 5 bases from V and 9 bases from J, with 11 bases in between. This CDR3 reads CASSGGVGSPLHF. The CDR3 coding sequence is TGTGCCAGCAGTGGGGGTGTAGGTTCACCCCTCCACTTT.

There are a few counts of this clone. The gene calls are TRBV5-1 and TRBJ2-7, with 13 nucleotides matching TRBD2. Germline CDR1 SGHRS, CDR2 YFSETQ. This CDR3 is 15 amino acids long. Trimming took 4 bases from V and 3 from J; bases not matched to a gene: 4. CDR3 nucleotides: TGCGCCAGCAGCCCGGGACTAGCGGGACGCTACGAGCAGTACGTC. It yields the protein CASSPGLAGRYEQYV.

CDR3 sequence reads: CASSFLGPAEQYV. The DNA for the CDR3 is TGTGCCAGCAGCTTTCTGGGTCCGGCCGAGCAGTACGTC. This rearrangement joins TRBV7-9 to TRBJ2-7, with D hard to call. CDR1 and CDR2 (germline): SEHNR, FQNEAQ (reference sequence). V lost 3 bases and J lost 6, with 12 bases in between. This CDR3 contains 13 residues.

The sample holds a few counts of this clone. The chain has TRBV10-3 and TRBJ2-7, with 11 bases fitting TRBD2. CDR1 is ENHRY and CDR2 is SYGVKD in the germline V gene. V lost 10 bases to trimming and J lost 1 base; unmatched junction nucleotides: 9. The CDR3 length is 15 residues. The CDR3 DNA follows: TGTGCCAGCAGGCTGACTAGCGGGACATCCTACGAGCAGTACGTC. This gives the protein CASRLTSGTSYEQYV.

The chain is built from TRBV11-1 and TRBJ2-1; 9 nucleotides agree with TRBD2. The V and J ends lost 5 bases and 0 bases, in that order; junction bases with no gene match: 8. Germline-derived CDR1 and CDR2 are SGHAT and FQDESV (reference sequence). This CDR3 has 17 amino acids. The CDR3 region has the DNA TGTGCCAGCAGCCCAAGACTAGCGGCAAGCTCCTACAATGAGCAGTTCTTC. Protein: CASSPRLAASSYNEQFF.

J is TRBJ2-7 and V is TRBV5-6; D gene unclear. CDR1 and CDR2 from the germline V gene are SGHDT and YYEEEE. The V end lost 1 base, the J end lost 4 bases, and 9 bases lay between the germline ends. The CDR3 has 13 amino acids. The CDR3 DNA reads as TGTGCCAGCAGCTTGTTGAAGAGTTACGAGCAGTACGTC. Translation: CASSLLKSYEQYV.

This clone was detected a few times. The chain has TRBV27 and TRBJ1-4; 7 bases agree with TRBD1. The CDR3 is made up of 17 amino acids. CDR1 and CDR2 from the germline V gene are MNHEY and SMNVEV (reference sequence). V trimming: 1 base; J trimming: 6 bases; junction bases outside the gene matches: 11. The CDR3: CASSLLVPGTEDEKLFF. The CDR3 nucleotides are TGTGCCAGCAGTTTATTGGTCCCCGGGACAGAAGATGAAAAACTGTTTTTT.

V usage is TRBV5-5 and J usage is TRBJ1-2, with 8 bases identical to TRBD1. This CDR3 is 15 amino acids long. V gave up 2 bases and J gave up 2 bases; unmatched junction bases: 5. Germline V lookup: CDR1 SGHKS, CDR2 YYEKEE (reference sequence). CDR3 residues: CASSLLGQENYGYTF. As DNA, the CDR3 is TGTGCCAGCAGCTTATTGGGACAGGAAAACTATGGCTACACCTTC.

This clone was seen only once. The J gene is TRBJ1-1, the V gene TRBV18, with D possibly TRBD1 on 5 matching bases. This CDR3 region has 14 residues. Trimming took 2 bases from V and 5 from J, leaving 12 bases between them. Germline V CDR1 and CDR2: KGHSH, LQKENI. Here the CDR3 DNA reads TGTGCCAGCTCACCAAGGGACGAGGGTACTGAAGCTTTCTTT. This codes for CASSPRDEGTEAFF.

This clone was found a few times. The chain uses TRBV27 and TRBJ1-6; possible D gene TRBD1, 6 bases. The length of the CDR3 is 13 residues. Germline V gene lookup returns CDR1 MNHEY and CDR2 SMNVEV (reference sequence). Trimming removed 8 bases at V and 9 bases at J, with 14 bases between. The CDR3 spells CASGQSRGSPLHF. The CDR3 nucleotides are TGTGCCAGCGGACAAAGCAGGGGTTCACCCCTCCACTTT.

V and J are TRBV6-6 and TRBJ2-7; D gene unclear. V was cut by 6 bases and J by 6 bases, with 21 bases left in between. The CDR3 has 15 residues. Germline loops: CDR1 MNHNY, CDR2 SVGAGI (reference sequence). The CDR3 DNA follows: TGTGCCAGCAGCTCCCTAGACAAAATGGGCGGCGAGCAGTACGTC. This gives the protein CASSSLDKMGGEQYV.

This clone was seen many times. This sequence joins TRBV7-2 and TRBJ2-1; D not resolved. V was trimmed by 3 bases and J by 9 bases, leaving 12 bases between them. The germline V gene encodes CDR1 SGHTA and CDR2 FQGNSA. This CDR3 is 13 amino acids long. The CDR3 region is CASSFGPAGEQFF. CDR3 coding DNA: TGTGCCAGCAGCTTTGGACCAGCCGGTGAGCAGTTCTTC.

This clone was counted only a few times. Other DNA sequences within the sample encode an identical CDR3. CDR3 bases: TGTGCCAGCAGCCTTGAATCCTACGAGCAGTACTTC. Translation gives CASSLESYEQYF. The chain links TRBV5-6 to TRBJ2-7; D is uncertain. This CDR3 region has 12 residues. Germline V CDR1 and CDR2: SGHDT, YYEEEE. The ends were cut back, 4 bases at V and 1 base at J, with 6 bases in the middle.

This clone showed up just a few times. The CDR3 region is CATANLATYEQYV. The DNA of the CDR3 is TGTGCCACAGCCAACTTGGCAACCTACGAGCAGTACGTC. The chain couples TRBV7-6 to TRBJ2-7; D is unclear. V was trimmed by 10 bases and J by 2 bases, leaving 15 bases between them. The CDR3 is made up of 13 amino acids. CDR1 and CDR2 (germline): SGHVS, FNYEAQ.

This sequence joins TRBV6-5 and TRBJ1-2; perhaps TRBD1 as D (5 bases). This CDR3 comprises 13 residues. CDR1 and CDR2 from the germline V gene are MNHEY and SVGAGI. V was pared by 6 bases and J by 4 bases, with 12 bases between. CDR3 nucleotides: TGTGCCAGCAGCCCCAGGGAACGCTATGGCTACACCTTC. Translated, it gives CASSPRERYGYTF.